The next 7 T cell receptor beta chains were all read from a single sample in a study of blood T cell repertoires in COVID-19. Assay: immunoSEQ multiplex PCR; the TCRdb copy retains only in-frame clones and omits some. The sample has hundreds of thousands of clones, approximately 92% seen once. Sequencing was carried out using PBMCs or T cells enriched from blood (not recorded which). Receptors originate from a man aged 25 to 40 who had recovered from COVID-19.

DNA for the CDR3: TGTGCCAGCAGTTACACAGGCGTCTCTTATAATTCACCCCTCCACTTT. As protein: CASSYTGVSYNSPLHF. The chain couples TRBV6-5 to TRBJ1-6; D is perhaps TRBD1 (5 bases). V was shortened by 2 bases and J by 4 bases, with 12 bases between the two germline ends. Germline CDR1 is MNHEY and CDR2 is SVGAGI. The CDR3 sequence is 16 residues long.

This clone was observed once. J is TRBJ2-3 and V is TRBV3-1 (or the pseudogene TRBV3-2), with no clear D. Germline CDR1 is LGHDT and CDR2 is YNNKEL (reference sequence). V shed 2 bases and J shed 4 bases, with 7 bases lying between them. This CDR3 has 13 amino acids. The CDR3 spells CASSQFGPDTQYF. Here the CDR3 DNA reads TGTGCCAGCAGCCAATTTGGGCCAGATACGCAGTATTTT.

The chain carries TRBV9 and TRBJ2-5; weak D call: TRBD2 (5 bases). CDR1 and CDR2 from the germline V gene are SGDLS and YYNGEE. Deletions cut 0 bases from V and 5 bases from J, with 11 bases between. The CDR3 length is 14 residues. The CDR3 DNA reads TGTGCCAGCAGCGTAGGGTCGGGGTGGGAGACCCAGTACTTC. Residues: CASSVGSGWETQYF.

This clone was seen once. V gene TRBV12-3 or TRBV12-4 combines with J gene TRBJ2-2; 7 nucleotides agree with TRBD1. The CDR3 sequence is 12 residues long. V shed 3 bases, J shed 13 bases, and the junction held 5 bases outside the gene matches. The CDR3 DNA reads TGTGCCAGCAGTTTGGGACAGTTTTGGCTGTTTTTT. Residues: CASSLGQFWLFF.

This sequence joins TRBV6-5 and TRBJ2-7, with 10 bases that match TRBD2. This CDR3 has 16 residues. CDR1 and CDR2 from the germline V gene are MNHEY and SVGAGI. Trimming cost V 0 bases and J 1 base; bases outside gene matches: 3. The CDR3 DNA follows: TGTGCCAGCAGTTACTCCCCACTAGCGGGATCCTACGAGCAGTACTTC. Protein product: CASSYSPLAGSYEQYF.

The chain joins TRBV2 to TRBJ2-1, with a tentative D call TRBD1 (6 bases). This CDR3 comprises 16 residues. Germline V gene data show CDR1 as SNHLY and CDR2 as FYNNEI. The germline V and J ends were trimmed by 7 bases and 8 bases, with 24 bases remaining between them. For the CDR3, the DNA is TGTGCCAGCACACCATCGTGGGGGCTCCCCGGGGATGAGCAGTTCTTC. This sequence encodes CASTPSWGLPGDEQFF.

V and J are TRBV6-1 and TRBJ2-3, with TRBD2 identical over 7 bases. CDR3 length equals 15 residues. The ends lost 2 bases at V and 2 bases at J; junction bases unmatched: 4. Germline assignment: CDR1 MNHNS and CDR2 SASEGT. CDR3 region: CASSEHGRYTDTQYF. The CDR3 DNA sequence: TGTGCCAGCAGTGAACACGGGAGGTACACAGATACGCAGTATTTT.